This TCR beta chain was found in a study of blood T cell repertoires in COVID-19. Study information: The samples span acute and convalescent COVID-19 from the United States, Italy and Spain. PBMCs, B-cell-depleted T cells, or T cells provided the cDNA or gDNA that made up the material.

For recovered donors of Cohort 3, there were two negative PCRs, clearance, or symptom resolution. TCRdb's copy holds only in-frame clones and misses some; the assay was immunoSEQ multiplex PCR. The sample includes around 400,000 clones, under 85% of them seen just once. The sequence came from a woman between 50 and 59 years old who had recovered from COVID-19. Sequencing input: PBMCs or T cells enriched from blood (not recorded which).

CDR3 loop: CASSKDRIYGYTF. In DNA form, the CDR3 reads TGTGCCAGCAGTAAGGACAGGATCTATGGCTACACCTTC. This chain links TRBV6-5 with TRBJ1-2; 7 bases align to TRBD1. After removal of 5 bases from V and 4 bases from J, the junction contained 4 bases not matched to a gene. The CDR3 contains 13 residues. Looked up from germline, CDR1 is MNHEY and CDR2 is SVGAGI.